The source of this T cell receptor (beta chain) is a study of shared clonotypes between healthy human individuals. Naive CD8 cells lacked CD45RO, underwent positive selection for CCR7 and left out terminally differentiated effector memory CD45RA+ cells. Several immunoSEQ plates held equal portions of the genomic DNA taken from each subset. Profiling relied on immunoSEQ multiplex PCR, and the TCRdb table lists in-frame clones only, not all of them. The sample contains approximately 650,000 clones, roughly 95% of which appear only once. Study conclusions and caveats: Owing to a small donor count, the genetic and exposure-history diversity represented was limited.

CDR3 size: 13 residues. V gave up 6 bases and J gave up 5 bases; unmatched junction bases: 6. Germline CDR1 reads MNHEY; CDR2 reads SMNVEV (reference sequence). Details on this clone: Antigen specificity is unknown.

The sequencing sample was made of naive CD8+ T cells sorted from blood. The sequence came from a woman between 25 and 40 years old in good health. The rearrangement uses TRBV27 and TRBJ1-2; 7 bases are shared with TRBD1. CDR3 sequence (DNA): TGTGCCAGCAGCTGGACAGGAGATTATGGCTACACCTTC. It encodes CASSWTGDYGYTF.